This section outlines one T cell receptor (beta chain) sequence together with its context. Per the original methods: The authors estimated nucleated cell counts from reference gene primer amplification. Produced via immunoSEQ multiplex PCR; TCRdb's table is partial and in-frame only. Clonal size and the V and J genes are those of that table, whereas D and trimming came from the DNA. The sample has about 130,000 clones, roughly 82% seen once. The CDR3 runs to 21 residues. The ends lost 5 bases at V and 4 bases at J; junction bases unmatched: 26. From germline, CDR1 is LNHDA and CDR2 SQIVND (reference sequence). The data are from a study of blood T cell repertoires in COVID-19. Study overall: Sites across the United States, Italy and Spain contributed samples from acute and convalescent COVID-19. Sources were T cells, B-cell-depleted T cells, or PBMCs; the material itself was cDNA or gDNA.

The sequencing sample was made of peripheral blood. The chain recombines TRBV19 with TRBJ2-3; 8 nucleotides agree with TRBD2. This TCR derives from a human donor in a cohort sampled during active COVID-19. The CDR3 DNA follows: TGTGCCAGTAGTCCTCGGCGGGGGGTAGGCCGGGAGGGCCTCAGCGCAGATACGCAGTATTTT. It is translated as CASSPRRGVGREGLSADTQYF. Filled out from reference TRBV19 and TRBJ2-3, the complete variable domain reads DGGITQSPKYLFRKEGQNVTLSCEQNLNHDAMYWYRQDPGQGLRLIYYSQIVNDFQKGDIAEGYSVSREKKESFPLTVTSAQKNPTAFYLCASSPRRGVGREGLSADTQYFGPGTRLTVL.